This TCR beta chain derives from a study of blood T cell repertoires in COVID-19. CDR3 size: 13 residues. V lost 10 bases to trimming and J lost 4 bases; unmatched junction nucleotides: 4. CDR1 is LNHDA and CDR2 is SQIVND in the germline V gene (reference sequence). Sequencing used immunoSEQ multiplex PCR; TCRdb keeps in-frame clones, though not all of them. The sample consists of roughly 480,000 clones, nearly 90% of them appearing once. Sequencing was carried out using peripheral blood. The sequence came from a man aged 18-30 years with COVID-19, enrolled during active disease. The chain has TRBV19 and TRBJ2-3; 11 positions agree with TRBD2. Here the CDR3 reads CATHSGGADTQYF. CDR3 DNA sequence: TGTGCCACCCATAGCGGGGGGGCAGATACGCAGTATTTT. The entire variable domain, with the rest obtained from reference TRBV19 and TRBJ2-3, is as follows: DGGITQSPKYLFRKEGQNVTLSCEQNLNHDAMYWYRQDPGQGLRLIYYSQIVNDFQKGDIAEGYSVSREKKESFPLTVTSAQKNPTAFYLCATHSGGADTQYFGPGTRLTVL.